Each of the 9 T cell receptor beta chains below was sequenced from the same sample in a study of blood T cell repertoires in COVID-19. Here immunoSEQ multiplex PCR was the method, and the copy in TCRdb shows in-frame clones only, minus some. Of around 150,000 clones in the sample, about 86% are singletons; the top ten hold roughly 19%. Specimen: peripheral blood. The receptors stem from a woman older than 75 with acute or convalescent COVID-19.

Of note for this clone: Distinct nucleotide sequences in the sample also encode this CDR3. CDR3 coding DNA: TGCGCCAGCAGTCGGACTAGCGGGAGAGCAGATACGCAGTATTTT. As protein: CASSRTSGRADTQYF. This chain uses TRBV5-1 with TRBJ2-3, with 13 positions matching TRBD2. Germline V gene sequence: CDR1 SGHRS, CDR2 YFSETQ. The V segment lost 5 bases and the J segment 4 bases; nucleotides outside the gene matches: 4. The CDR3 is made up of 15 amino acids.

The V gene is TRBV28, the J gene TRBJ1-4; D call uncertain. CDR1 is MDHEN, CDR2 SYDVKM, per germline. The CDR3 is made up of 14 amino acids. The V end was cut by 4 bases, the J end by 6 bases, with 12 bases between. The chain's CDR3 is CASSSSSVYEKLFF. CDR3 bases: TGTGCCAGCAGTTCCTCCTCGGTCTATGAAAAACTGTTTTTT.

The chain couples TRBV24-1 to TRBJ2-3; D is uncertain. The ends were cut back, 4 bases at V and 2 bases at J, with 15 bases in the middle. This CDR3 comprises 16 residues. Germline-derived CDR1 and CDR2 are KGHDR and SFDVKD. CDR3 in amino acids: CATSDLIHRFTDTQYF. The CDR3 DNA follows: TGTGCCACCAGTGACCTCATACACCGTTTCACAGATACGCAGTATTTT.

CDR3 residues: CAWSTREVETQYF. CDR3 nucleotide sequence: TGTGCCTGGAGTACCCGGGAAGTGGAGACCCAGTACTTC. The chain employs TRBV30 and TRBJ2-5; possible D gene TRBD2, 5 bases. Per germline, CDR1 GTSNPN and CDR2 SVGIG (reference sequence). This CDR3 region has 13 residues. V was trimmed by 2 bases and J by 5 bases, leaving 12 bases between them.

The chain is built from TRBV4-2 and TRBJ1-3, with 7 bases lining up with TRBD1. Trimming at V came to 4 bases and at J to 2 bases, leaving 2 bases not matched to a gene. This CDR3 is 14 amino acids long. The germline V gene encodes CDR1 LGHNA and CDR2 YNFKEQ. CDR3 protein: CASSPRGTGNTIYF. The DNA for the CDR3 is TGTGCCAGCAGCCCCAGGGGGACTGGAAACACCATATATTTT.

This clone was seen a handful of times. The chain recombines TRBV10-1 with TRBJ2-7, with 10 bases identical to TRBD1. CDR1 WNHNN and CDR2 SYGVQD come from the germline V gene (reference sequence). This CDR3 is built from 14 residues. V lost 9 bases, J lost 7 bases, and 12 bases stayed unmatched. The CDR3 reads CASSRDRGSREQYF. The DNA of the CDR3 is TGCGCCAGTAGCCGGGACAGGGGTTCTCGGGAGCAGTACTTC.

The V call is TRBV18, the J call TRBJ2-7; D is possibly TRBD1 (6 bases). V was clipped by 3 bases and J by 6 bases, with 9 bases between them. The CDR3 runs 12 residues. Per germline, CDR1 KGHSH and CDR2 LQKENI. In nucleotides, the CDR3 is TGTGCCAGCTCACCGACAGGTGGCGAGCAGTACTTC. The encoded protein is CASSPTGGEQYF.

This clone showed up just a few times. The rearrangement links TRBV29-1 to TRBJ2-7; a possible D gene is TRBD2 (6 bases). CDR3 length: 12 residues. Between the trimmed V and J ends, which lost 7 bases and 6 bases, there was a span of 16 bases. In germline, CDR1 is SQVTM, CDR2 ANQGSEA. The CDR3 sequence is CSAGMGGGEQYF. CDR3 in DNA: TGCAGCGCCGGCATGGGAGGAGGCGAGCAGTACTTC.

This clone was recorded only once. The rearrangement uses TRBV4-1 and TRBJ1-1; 8 bases line up with TRBD1. CDR1 and CDR2 (germline): MGHRA, YSYEKL. The CDR3 loop spans 15 amino acids. The ends lost 0 bases at V and 1 base at J; junction bases unmatched: 1. CDR3 nucleotide sequence: TGCGCCAGCAGCCAAGAGGGGACAGGGAACACTGAAGCTTTCTTT. Translation: CASSQEGTGNTEAFF.